This entry is about one TCR beta chain. Method: immunoSEQ multiplex PCR; TCRdb's copy keeps in-frame clones and lacks some. The profile shows 30,000 to 45,000 clones, about 92% of them singletons. These data are taken from a study of T cell changes during pregnancy in multiple sclerosis. Germline CDR1 reads SNHLY; CDR2 reads FYNNEI. CDR3 length: 18 amino acids. J lost 3 bases, V lost 4 bases, and 15 bases had no gene match. This clonotype was sampled from a female donor with multiple sclerosis, enrolled in a pregnancy study. The source was CD8+ T cells from peripheral blood mononuclear cells, collected in the first trimester of pregnancy. The chain combines TRBV2 with TRBJ1-2; 9 positions match TRBD1. The CDR3 here is CASSGHSDWTGDDYGYTF. In DNA, the CDR3 is TGTGCCAGCAGTGGCCACTCGGACTGGACAGGGGACGACTATGGCTACACCTTC.